These 18 T cell receptor beta chains share one sample of origin, sequenced in a study of cytomegalovirus exposure and HLA in healthy donors (dated by TCRdb to the late 2010s). Preparation of the library involved the immunoSEQ multiplex PCR assay. The multiplex PCR relied on a mix of 60 forward primers for TCR Vbeta segments and 13 reverse primers for TCR Jbeta segments. In TCRdb, the immuneACCESS table is reduced to in-frame sequences with V and J assigned. These tables do not hold every clone; where another copy was compared, an unresolved V gene accounts for under half, and the others remain unexplained. In this sample's table one finds 150,000 or so clones. The top ten clonotypes cover about 1.5% of the sample. Sample: PBMCs. The source is a woman in her forties in good health and CMV-seropositive.

The chain has TRBV4-2 and TRBJ1-2; D is undetermined. The length of the CDR3 is 15 residues. Germline lookup yields CDR1 LGHNA and CDR2 YNFKEQ. Trimming shortened V by 0 bases and J by 4 bases, and 12 bases separated the two germline ends. The DNA for the CDR3 is TGTGCCAGCAGCCAAGATTTGGAGACGGGCTATGGCTACACCTTC. This encodes CASSQDLETGYGYTF.

The chain recombines TRBV29-1 with TRBJ2-5, with TRBD1 as a possible D gene (5 bases). The V end lost 5 bases, the J end lost 4 bases, and 14 bases lay between the germline ends. The germline V gene encodes CDR1 SQVTM and CDR2 ANQGSEA. The CDR3 loop spans 13 amino acids. CDR3 nucleotides: TGCAGCGTTTATGGCAGGGTGAGAGAGACCCAGTACTTC. Translation: CSVYGRVRETQYF.

This chain links TRBV6-4 with TRBJ2-2; D unresolved. CDR3 length equals 13 residues. The V and J ends lost 4 bases and 1 base respectively, with 4 bases between them. Germline-derived CDR1 and CDR2 are MRHNA and SNTAGT. CDR3 nucleotides: TGTGCCAGCAGTGTAGAGAACACCGGGGAGCTGTTTTTT. Translation gives CASSVENTGELFF.

The gene calls are TRBV2 and TRBJ1-1; D ambiguous. Per the germline V gene, CDR1 is SNHLY and CDR2 is FYNNEI. The germline V and J ends were trimmed by 5 bases and 3 bases, with 4 bases remaining between them. This CDR3 contains 11 residues. The CDR3 reads CASSRDTEAFF. The DNA for the CDR3 is TGTGCCAGCAGTCGGGACACTGAAGCTTTCTTT.

The J gene is TRBJ1-2, the V gene TRBV6-5; D is unresolved. V was clipped by 6 bases and J by 5 bases, with 13 bases between them. This CDR3 is built from 13 residues. Germline CDR1 and CDR2: MNHEY and SVGAGI. The CDR3 DNA follows: TGTGCCAGCAGAGACGCAGGTCGATATGGCTACACCTTC. The encoded protein is CASRDAGRYGYTF.

V gene TRBV7-9 combines with J gene TRBJ2-1, with 9 bases that match TRBD2. V shed 8 bases, J shed 8 bases, and the junction held 7 bases outside the gene matches. This CDR3 has 13 residues. Germline-derived CDR1 and CDR2 are SEHNR and FQNEAQ (reference sequence). The chain's CDR3 is CASRVAGVHEQFF. The DNA of the CDR3 is TGTGCCAGCCGGGTAGCGGGAGTTCATGAGCAGTTCTTC.

This chain uses TRBV6-5 with TRBJ1-2; 8 bases are shared with TRBD1. There are 15 residues in the CDR3. In germline, CDR1 is MNHEY, CDR2 SVGAGI. The V and J ends lost 6 bases and 4 bases, in that order; junction bases with no gene match: 10. CDR3 DNA sequence: TGTGCCAGCAGCCTACAGGGGGGGACAGTCTATGGCTACACCTTC. This gives the protein CASSLQGGTVYGYTF.

The chain couples TRBV27 to TRBJ2-1; 8 nucleotides agree with TRBD2. V dropped 4 bases and J dropped 14; count of bases not matched to a gene: 4. Germline assignment: CDR1 MNHEY and CDR2 SMNVEV (reference sequence). The CDR3 totals 11 residues. CDR3: CASSSREGEFF. The CDR3 DNA follows: TGTGCCAGCAGTTCCCGGGAGGGGGAGTTCTTC.

This sequence joins TRBV28 and TRBJ2-7, with 7 bases aligning to TRBD1. V lost 5 bases to trimming and J lost 6 bases; unmatched junction nucleotides: 10. Looked up from germline, CDR1 is MDHEN and CDR2 is SYDVKM. This CDR3 has 14 amino acids. CDR3 nucleotide sequence: TGTGCCAGCAGTCCCGACAGGGATTGGGTCGAGCAGTACTTC. This sequence encodes CASSPDRDWVEQYF.

The CDR3 sequence is CSVLLSYEQYF. In DNA, the CDR3 is TGCAGCGTCCTCCTCTCCTACGAGCAGTACTTC. The gene calls are TRBV29-1 and TRBJ2-7; no clear D. This CDR3 region has 11 residues. With 6 bases removed from V and 0 bases from J, the gap between germline ends came to 6 bases. Germline V gives CDR1 SQVTM, CDR2 ANQGSEA.

The genes are TRBV7-2 and TRBJ2-3; 14 bases are shared with TRBD2. Germline CDR1 reads SGHTA; CDR2 reads FQGNSA. This CDR3 has 16 residues. V lost 5 bases and J lost 5; bases outside the gene matches: 6. The CDR3 coding sequence is TGTGCCAGCAGCCATACTGGGACTAGCGGGAGAGATACGCAGTATTTT. Its protein is CASSHTGTSGRDTQYF.

The chain joins TRBV6-1 to TRBJ2-7; 7 nucleotides agree with TRBD1. The V and J ends lost 2 bases and 6 bases, in that order; junction bases with no gene match: 7. The CDR3 extends over 14 amino acids. Germline assignment: CDR1 MNHNS and CDR2 SASEGT. CDR3 bases: TGTGCCAGCAGTGAACTCGCCAGGGGGACCGAGCAGTACTTC. It yields the protein CASSELARGTEQYF.

V gene TRBV7-2 combines with J gene TRBJ2-7; 7 bases line up with TRBD1. V lost 4 bases and J lost 4; bases outside the gene matches: 13. The CDR3 has 16 amino acids. The V gene's germline CDR1 is SGHTA and CDR2 FQGNSA. CDR3 DNA: TGTGCCAGCAGCTCCCGACGACAGGGTCAGAGGTACGAGCAGTACTTC. It encodes CASSSRRQGQRYEQYF.

The DNA for the CDR3 is TGTGCCAGCAGCGCAGCAGGGGGCGCGGACTATGGCTACACCTTC. Translation: CASSAAGGADYGYTF. The chain uses TRBV9 and TRBJ1-2, with TRBD1 identical over 8 bases. CDR3 length: 15 amino acids. The V gene's germline CDR1 is SGDLS and CDR2 YYNGEE. V trimming: 3 bases; J trimming: 3 bases; junction bases outside the gene matches: 7.

The genes are TRBV29-1 and TRBJ2-7; 7 positions match TRBD1. The CDR3 contains 15 residues. Germline loops: CDR1 SQVTM, CDR2 ANQGSEA. J gave up 0 bases and V 2 bases, and 7 bases lay outside the gene matches. The CDR3 bases are TGCAGCGTTGAACTAACCGGGACAGCCTCCTACGAGCAGTACTTC. Encoded protein: CSVELTGTASYEQYF.

The CDR3 DNA reads as TGTGCCAGCGGCCACACAGGGCGCGAGCAGTACTTC. Protein sequence: CASGHTGREQYF. The chain joins TRBV6-6 to TRBJ2-7, with D possibly matching TRBD1 (6 bases). CDR3 size: 12 residues. Trimming shortened V by 8 bases and J by 6 bases, and 14 bases separated the two germline ends. Germline lookup yields CDR1 MNHNY and CDR2 SVGAGI (reference sequence).

This chain links TRBV7-2 with TRBJ1-1, with D possibly TRBD1 on 6 matching bases. Germline values: CDR1 SGHTA, CDR2 FQGNSA. This CDR3 is built from 12 residues. V lost 5 bases and J 7 bases, leaving 11 bases between the germline ends. CDR3 protein: CASSPSTGEAFF. The CDR3 nucleotides read TGTGCCAGCAGCCCTTCGACAGGTGAAGCTTTCTTT.

The chain's CDR3 is CASSISGDPSFLQHF. The CDR3 DNA follows: TGTGCCAGTAGTATTTCGGGGGACCCCTCCTTTCTCCAGCATTTT. This chain links TRBV19 with TRBJ1-5; tentative D call: TRBD1 (5 bases). V lost 3 bases, J lost 12 bases, and 21 bases lay in between. CDR1 LNHDA and CDR2 SQIVND come from the germline V gene (reference sequence). This CDR3 has 15 residues.